The 23 T cell receptor beta chains below were found in one sample sequenced in a study of T cells in Graves' hyperthyroidism and ophthalmopathy. Amplification of TCR beta CDR3 regions was performed using RNA transcripts as template. Carried out on the TCR CDR3, a first-round RT-PCR used the HTBI primer set. In TCRdb, the multiplex PCR reads were re-called with MiXCR into one record per CDR3 protein. Seen here are roughly 380,000 distinct CDR3 sequences, 18% observed once, and the top ten hold 15% to 19%. The sample comprised blood. The source is a woman between 40 and 55 years old with Graves' ophthalmopathy.

This chain connects TRBV29-1 to TRBJ2-2; D might be TRBD1 or TRBD2, each matching 5 bases. The CDR3 spans 13 residues. CDR1 is SQVTM and CDR2 is ANQGSEA in the germline V gene. The V end lost 6 bases, the J end lost 5 bases, and 13 bases lay between the germline ends. The CDR3 here is CSVMTGTTGELFF. DNA for the CDR3: TGCAGCGTGATGACCGGGACGACCGGGGAGCTGTTTTTT.

Ten or more counts support this clonotype. This chain uses TRBV4-3 with TRBJ2-7; a possible D gene is TRBD2 (6 bases). CDR3 length: 16 amino acids. Germline CDR1 reads LGHNA; CDR2 reads YSLEER. Trimming cost V 0 bases and J 0 bases, with 12 bases left between them. Here the CDR3 reads CASSQETLGSSYEQYF. CDR3 coding DNA: TGCGCCAGCAGCCAAGAGACCCTCGGGAGCTCCTACGAGCAGTACTTC.

Ten or more counts support this clonotype. The chain is built from TRBV28 and TRBJ2-5, with 7 bases fitting TRBD1. J gave up 5 bases and V 4 bases, and 7 bases lay outside the gene matches. The CDR3 extends over 14 amino acids. Germline assignment: CDR1 MDHEN and CDR2 SYDVKM. CDR3 nucleotides: TGTGCCAGCAGTTCGCACAGGGGAACTGAGACCCAGTACTTC. It specifies CASSSHRGTETQYF. The whole variable domain, filled in from reference TRBV28 and TRBJ2-5, reads DVKVTQSSRYLVKRTGEKVFLECVQDMDHENMFWYRQDPGLGLRLIYFSYDVKMKEKGDIPEGYSVSREKKERFSLILESASTNQTSMYLCASSSHRGTETQYFGPGTRLLVL.

There are many counts of this clonotype. The V gene is TRBV12-3 or TRBV12-4, the J gene TRBJ1-1; D is undetermined. Trimming stripped 6 bases from V and 1 base from J, with 9 bases between. The CDR3 spans 13 residues. CDR3 residues: CASSTRQNTEAFF. The CDR3 DNA reads TGTGCCAGCAGCACCAGACAGAACACTGAAGCTTTCTTT.

In this sample, this clonotype turned up many times. The rearrangement uses TRBV6-2 or TRBV6-3 and TRBJ1-5; maybe TRBD1 (5 bases). Germline-derived CDR1 and CDR2 are MNHEY and SVGEGT. The V gene lost 7 bases and the J gene lost 7 bases, with 17 bases spanning the gap. The CDR3 runs to 14 residues. The chain's CDR3 is CASNDRGVSQPQHF. CDR3 sequence (DNA): TGTGCCAGCAATGATCGGGGGGTATCGCAGCCCCAGCATTTT.

This clonotype was found many times. The rearrangement links TRBV6-2 or TRBV6-3 to TRBJ1-1; no definite D call. V was cut by 5 bases and J by 1 base, with 14 bases left in between. The CDR3 loop spans 15 amino acids. The germline V gene has CDR1 MNHEY and CDR2 SVGEGT. The CDR3 spells CASSPIPWQNTEAFF. The CDR3 DNA reads as TGTGCCAGCAGTCCGATACCGTGGCAGAACACTGAAGCTTTCTTT.

This clonotype showed up just a few times. This chain joins TRBV11-3 and TRBJ2-2; TRBD1 aligns across 7 bases. From germline, CDR1 is SGHNT and CDR2 YENEEA. Trimming cost V 1 base and J 4 bases; bases outside gene matches: 3. The CDR3 totals 15 residues. CDR3 DNA: TGTGCCAGCAGCTTAGGGGGACAGATCACCGGGGAGCTGTTTTTT. This gives the protein CASSLGGQITGELFF.

J is TRBJ2-7 and V is TRBV6-2 or TRBV6-3; a possible D gene is TRBD2 (6 bases). The CDR3 extends over 14 amino acids. Trimming pared 5 bases from V and 3 bases from J, leaving 14 bases between. The germline V gene encodes CDR1 MNHEY and CDR2 SVGEGT. CDR3: CASSNPGLRYEQYF. CDR3 nucleotides: TGTGCCAGCAGTAATCCGGGACTCCGCTACGAGCAGTACTTC.

This clonotype was seen just once. The chain employs TRBV20-1 and TRBJ2-7, with 9 bases that match TRBD2. The J segment lost 4 bases and the V segment lost 6 bases, leaving 10 bases of the junction unmatched. Germline lookup yields CDR1 DFQATT and CDR2 SNEGSKA (reference sequence). The CDR3 contains 14 residues. As DNA, the CDR3 is TGCAGTGCAAGACTAGCGGAGGTATTTTACGAGCAGTACTTC. This gives the protein CSARLAEVFYEQYF.

This clonotype was detected ten times or more. This chain links TRBV11-2 with TRBJ1-5; D is undetermined. The CDR3 consists of 15 residues. V was clipped by 0 bases and J by 7 bases, with 13 bases between them. Germline values: CDR1 SGHAT, CDR2 FQNNGV. The CDR3 DNA is TGTGCCAGCAGCTTAGAAGGGCGAGACGGACAGCCCCAGCATTTT. This codes for CASSLEGRDGQPQHF.

This clonotype has at least ten counts. The genes are TRBV7-2 and TRBJ2-7, with D perhaps matching TRBD1 (6 bases). CDR1 SGHTA and CDR2 FQGNSA come from the germline V gene. V shed 1 base and J shed 4 bases, with 14 bases lying between them. The CDR3 length is 15 residues. This CDR3 reads CASSLGTRGKYEQYF. The CDR3 nucleotides are TGTGCCAGCAGCTTAGGTACCAGGGGAAAATACGAGCAGTACTTC.

This clonotype was seen at least ten times. V is TRBV30 and J is TRBJ2-2; D not certain. V was pared by 8 bases and J by 4 bases, with 20 bases between. This CDR3 has 15 amino acids. Germline-derived CDR1 and CDR2 are GTSNPN and SVGIG (reference sequence). The CDR3 is CARQLPGQGTGELFF. DNA of the CDR3: TGTGCCCGGCAACTCCCGGGTCAAGGCACCGGGGAGCTGTTTTTT.

There are many counts of this clonotype. This chain links TRBV10-3 with TRBJ2-5; perhaps TRBD2 as D (6 bases). Germline V CDR1 and CDR2: ENHRY, SYGVKD. V lost 1 base and J lost 1, with 13 bases in between. CDR3 size: 16 residues. CDR3 sequence: CAISEFVGGTQETQYF. Written as DNA, the CDR3 is TGTGCCATCAGTGAGTTCGTTGGAGGGACCCAAGAGACCCAGTACTTC.

This clonotype was seen at least ten times. The chain links TRBV28 to TRBJ2-5; 7 bases are a match to TRBD1. Looked up from germline, CDR1 is MDHEN and CDR2 is SYDVKM. V shed 5 bases, J shed 5 bases, and the junction held 8 bases outside the gene matches. The CDR3 consists of 14 residues. CDR3 DNA: TGTGCCAGCAGTCCAAACAGGGGTTCGGAGACCCAGTACTTC. Residues: CASSPNRGSETQYF.

This clonotype was observed many times. The chain links TRBV20-1 to TRBJ1-5; 7 nucleotides match TRBD1. With 5 bases clipped from V and 1 base from J, the junction kept 8 bases outside the gene matches. The length of the CDR3 is 15 residues. From germline, CDR1 is DFQATT and CDR2 SNEGSKA (reference sequence). CDR3 region: CSAQKGTDSNQPQHF. For the CDR3, the DNA is TGCAGTGCTCAAAAAGGGACAGACAGCAATCAGCCCCAGCATTTT.

This clonotype was counted many times. V is TRBV12-3 or TRBV12-4 and J is TRBJ1-5, with a possible D match to TRBD1 (5 bases). With 5 bases removed from V and 2 bases from J, the gap between germline ends came to 7 bases. The CDR3 consists of 13 residues. The CDR3 spells CASSTRGNQPQHF. The CDR3 nucleotides read TGTGCCAGCAGTACCAGGGGCAATCAGCCCCAGCATTTT.

In its sample, this clonotype was seen many times. The J gene is TRBJ2-6, the V gene TRBV19; D remains ambiguous. This CDR3 is built from 15 residues. Trimming took 3 bases from V and 0 from J, leaving 6 bases between them. Germline V lookup: CDR1 LNHDA, CDR2 SQIVND (reference sequence). This CDR3 reads CASSIGSSGANVLTF. The CDR3 region has the DNA TGTGCCAGTAGTATTGGTAGCTCTGGGGCCAACGTCCTGACTTTC.

This clonotype was found many times. The genes are TRBV6-1 and TRBJ1-2; D gene uncertain. CDR3 size: 14 residues. Germline values: CDR1 MNHNS, CDR2 SASEGT. V was trimmed by 4 bases and J by 3 bases, leaving 12 bases between them. CDR3 sequence: CASSALARDYGYTF. The CDR3 bases are TGTGCCAGCAGTGCTTTGGCGCGGGACTATGGCTACACCTTC.

The V call is TRBV18, the J call TRBJ2-7; 10 bases fit TRBD2. Germline CDR1 KGHSH, CDR2 LQKENI. V lost 4 bases, J lost 7 bases, and 13 bases stayed unmatched. CDR3 length: 16 residues. The CDR3 DNA sequence: TGTGCCAGCTCACTGACCCGTGGACTAGCGGATCGGGAGCAGTACTTC. Translated, it gives CASSLTRGLADREQYF.

In its sample, this clonotype was seen many times. Without the conserved terminal phenylalanine or tryptophan, this CDR3 likely stems from a read error. Because the CDR3's place on the DNA is in doubt, the DNA is left out and the CDR3 is given as listed by TCRdb. The chain couples TRBV12-3 or TRBV12-4 to TRBJ2-7; the table's D call TRBD2 went unverified against the DNA. Counting both end residues, the CDR3 totals 9 amino acids. CDR3 region: CASSFFGED.

This clonotype was observed at least ten times. V gene TRBV6-1 combines with J gene TRBJ2-7; tentatively, D is TRBD1 (5 bases). The CDR3 loop spans 14 amino acids. V dropped 0 bases and J dropped 3 bases, with 9 bases sitting between them. Germline-derived CDR1 and CDR2 are MNHNS and SASEGT. In DNA form, the CDR3 reads TGTGCCAGCAGTGAAGCGGGGCGATACTACGAGCAGTACTTC. Encoded protein: CASSEAGRYYEQYF.

The chain's CDR3 is CSVREANQETQYF. The CDR3 bases are TGCAGCGTCAGAGAGGCTAACCAAGAGACCCAGTACTTC. The chain recombines TRBV29-1 with TRBJ2-5; D ambiguous. The CDR3 has 13 amino acids. The V end was cut by 6 bases, the J end by 0 bases, with 11 bases between. The germline CDR1 and CDR2 sequences are SQVTM and ANQGSEA.

The sample holds many counts of this clonotype. The V call is TRBV9, the J call TRBJ1-1; the match to TRBD1 covers 7 bases. CDR1 and CDR2 from the germline V gene are SGDLS and YYNGEE. The ends lost 4 bases at V and 8 bases at J; junction bases unmatched: 8. CDR3 length: 13 amino acids. CDR3 in amino acids: CASSPHGTVEAFF. The CDR3 nucleotides read TGTGCCAGCAGCCCCCACGGGACAGTAGAAGCTTTCTTT.